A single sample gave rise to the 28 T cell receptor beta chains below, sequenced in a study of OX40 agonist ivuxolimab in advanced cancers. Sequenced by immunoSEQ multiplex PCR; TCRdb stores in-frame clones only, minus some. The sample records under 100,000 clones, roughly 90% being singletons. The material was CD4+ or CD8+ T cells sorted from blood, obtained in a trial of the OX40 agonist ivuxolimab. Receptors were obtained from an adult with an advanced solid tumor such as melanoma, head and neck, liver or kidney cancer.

The CDR3 spells CASSIRLAGPANTGELFF. DNA for the CDR3: TGTGCCAGCAGCATCCGACTAGCGGGGCCCGCGAACACCGGGGAGCTGTTTTTT. The J gene is TRBJ2-2, the V gene TRBV9; 11 bases fit TRBD2. The CDR3 consists of 18 residues. Germline V gene lookup returns CDR1 SGDLS and CDR2 YYNGEE. J lost 0 bases, V lost 4 bases, and 8 bases had no gene match.

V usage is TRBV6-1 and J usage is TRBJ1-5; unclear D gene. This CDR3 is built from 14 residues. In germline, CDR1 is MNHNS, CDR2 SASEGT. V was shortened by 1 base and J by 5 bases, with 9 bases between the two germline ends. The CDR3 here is CASSEGLTYQPQHF. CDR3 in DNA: TGTGCCAGCAGTGAAGGTCTCACTTATCAGCCCCAGCATTTT.

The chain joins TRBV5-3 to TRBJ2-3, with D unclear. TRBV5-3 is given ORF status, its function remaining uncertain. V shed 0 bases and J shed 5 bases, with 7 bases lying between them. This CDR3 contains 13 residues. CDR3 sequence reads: CARSLVRLDTQYF. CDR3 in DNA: TGTGCCAGAAGCTTGGTGCGCCTAGATACGCAGTATTTT.

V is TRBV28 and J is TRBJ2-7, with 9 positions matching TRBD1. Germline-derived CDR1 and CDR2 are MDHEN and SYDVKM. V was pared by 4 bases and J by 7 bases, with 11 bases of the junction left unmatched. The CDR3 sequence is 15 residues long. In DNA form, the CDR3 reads TGTGCCAGCAGTTCCAAACACAGGGGGCCGAGGGAGCAGTACTTC. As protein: CASSSKHRGPREQYF.

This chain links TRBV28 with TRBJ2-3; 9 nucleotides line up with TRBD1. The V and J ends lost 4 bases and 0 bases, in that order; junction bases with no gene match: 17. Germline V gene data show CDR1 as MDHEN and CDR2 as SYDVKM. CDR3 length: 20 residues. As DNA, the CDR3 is TGTGCCAGCAGTTCGGGACAGGGCACGGGAAAACCCCTTAGCACAGATACGCAGTATTTT. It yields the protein CASSSGQGTGKPLSTDTQYF.

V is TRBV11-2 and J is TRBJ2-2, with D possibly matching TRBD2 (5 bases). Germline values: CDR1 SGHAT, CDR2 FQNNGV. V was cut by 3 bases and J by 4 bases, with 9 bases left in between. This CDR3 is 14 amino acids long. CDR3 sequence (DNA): TGTGCCAGCAGCTTCGGGATAGGCACCGGGGAGCTGTTTTTT. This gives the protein CASSFGIGTGELFF.

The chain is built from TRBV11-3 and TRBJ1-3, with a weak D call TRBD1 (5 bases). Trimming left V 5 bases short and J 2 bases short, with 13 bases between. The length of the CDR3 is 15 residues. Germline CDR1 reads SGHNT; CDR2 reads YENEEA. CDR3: CASSPSGGTGNTIYF. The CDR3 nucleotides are TGTGCCAGCAGCCCCTCGGGGGGAACTGGAAACACCATATATTTT. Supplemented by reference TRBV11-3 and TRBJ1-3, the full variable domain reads EAGVVQSPRYKIIEKKQPVAFWCNPISGHNTLYWYLQNLGQGPELLIRYENEEAVDDSQLPKDRFSAERLKGVDSTLKIQPAELGDSAVYLCASSPSGGTGNTIYFGEGSWLTVV.

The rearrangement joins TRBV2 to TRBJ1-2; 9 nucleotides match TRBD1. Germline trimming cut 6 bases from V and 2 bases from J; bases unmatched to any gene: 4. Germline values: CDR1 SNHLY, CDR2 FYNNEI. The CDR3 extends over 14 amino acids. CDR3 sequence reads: CASRRQGGNYGYTF. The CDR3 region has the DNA TGTGCCAGCAGGCGACAGGGGGGGAACTATGGCTACACCTTC.

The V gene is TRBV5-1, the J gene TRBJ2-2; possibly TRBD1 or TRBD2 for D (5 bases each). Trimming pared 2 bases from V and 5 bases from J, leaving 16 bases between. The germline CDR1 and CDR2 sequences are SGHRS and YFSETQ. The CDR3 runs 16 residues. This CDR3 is CASSFRNSGGTGELFF. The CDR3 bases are TGCGCCAGCAGCTTTCGGAATAGTGGGGGTACCGGGGAGCTGTTTTTT.

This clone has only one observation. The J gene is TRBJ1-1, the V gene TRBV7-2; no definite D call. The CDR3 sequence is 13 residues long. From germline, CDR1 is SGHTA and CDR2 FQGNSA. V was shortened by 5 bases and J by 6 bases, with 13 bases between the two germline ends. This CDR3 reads CASSLVSGAEAFF. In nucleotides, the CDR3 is TGTGCCAGCAGCCTAGTATCTGGAGCTGAAGCTTTCTTT.

For the CDR3, the DNA is TGCGCCAGCAGCTTGGGGCAGTTGGTAGGAGAGACCCAGTACTTC. Encoded protein: CASSLGQLVGETQYF. The rearrangement joins TRBV5-1 to TRBJ2-5, with D uncertain. The CDR3 has 15 amino acids. Germline CDR1 SGHRS, CDR2 YFSETQ. Trimming stripped 0 bases from V and 4 bases from J, with 13 bases between.

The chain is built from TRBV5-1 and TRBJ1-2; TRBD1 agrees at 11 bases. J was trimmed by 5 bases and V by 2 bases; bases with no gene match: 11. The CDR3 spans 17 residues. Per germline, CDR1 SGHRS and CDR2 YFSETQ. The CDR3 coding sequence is TGCGCCAGCAGCTTAGGACAGGGGGCGCTTCTTGGTTATGGCTACACCTTC. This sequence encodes CASSLGQGALLGYGYTF.

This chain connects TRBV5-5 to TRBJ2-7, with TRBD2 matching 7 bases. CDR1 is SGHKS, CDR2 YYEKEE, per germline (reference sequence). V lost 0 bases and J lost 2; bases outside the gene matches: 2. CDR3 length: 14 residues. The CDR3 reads CASSLASGTYEQYF. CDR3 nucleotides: TGTGCCAGCAGCTTGGCTAGCGGCACCTACGAGCAGTACTTC. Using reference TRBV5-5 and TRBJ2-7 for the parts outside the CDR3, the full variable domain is DAGVTQSPTHLIKTRGQQVTLRCSPISGHKSVSWYQQVLGQGPQFIFQYYEKEERGRGNFPDRFSARQFPNYSSELNVNALLLGDSALYLCASSLASGTYEQYFGPGTRLTVT.

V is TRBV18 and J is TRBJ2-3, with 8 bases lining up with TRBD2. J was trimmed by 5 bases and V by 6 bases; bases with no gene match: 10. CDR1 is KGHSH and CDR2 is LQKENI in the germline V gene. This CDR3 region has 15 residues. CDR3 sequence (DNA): TGTGCCAGCTCGTCGACGCGGGAGGCTTTAGATACGCAGTATTTT. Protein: CASSSTREALDTQYF.

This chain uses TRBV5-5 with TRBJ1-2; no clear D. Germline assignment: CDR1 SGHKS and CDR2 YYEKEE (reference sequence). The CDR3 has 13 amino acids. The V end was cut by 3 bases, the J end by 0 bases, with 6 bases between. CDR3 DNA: TGTGCCAGCAGCTCTTCGCCTAACTATGGCTACACCTTC. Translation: CASSSSPNYGYTF.

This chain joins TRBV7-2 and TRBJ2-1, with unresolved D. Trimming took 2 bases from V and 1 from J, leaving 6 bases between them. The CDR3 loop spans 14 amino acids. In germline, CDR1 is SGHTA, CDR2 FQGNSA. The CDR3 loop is CASSLLQSYNEQFF. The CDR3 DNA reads TGTGCCAGCAGCTTACTTCAATCCTACAATGAGCAGTTCTTC.

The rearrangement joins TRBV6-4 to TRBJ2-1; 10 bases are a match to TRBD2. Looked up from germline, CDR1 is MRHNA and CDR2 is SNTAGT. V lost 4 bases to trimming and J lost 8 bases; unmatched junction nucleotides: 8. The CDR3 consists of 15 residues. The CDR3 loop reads CASSAELAGVYEQFF. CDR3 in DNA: TGTGCCAGCAGTGCGGAGCTAGCGGGAGTATATGAGCAGTTCTTC.

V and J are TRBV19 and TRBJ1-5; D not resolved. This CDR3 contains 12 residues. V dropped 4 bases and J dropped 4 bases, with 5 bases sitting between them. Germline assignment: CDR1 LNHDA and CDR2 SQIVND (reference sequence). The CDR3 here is CASSSNNQPQHF. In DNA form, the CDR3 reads TGTGCCAGTAGTAGTAATAATCAGCCCCAGCATTTT.

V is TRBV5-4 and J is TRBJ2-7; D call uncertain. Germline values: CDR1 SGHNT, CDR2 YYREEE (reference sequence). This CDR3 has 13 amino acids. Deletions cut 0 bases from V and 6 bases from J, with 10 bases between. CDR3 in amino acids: CASSLARQSEQYF. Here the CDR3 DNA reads TGTGCCAGCAGCTTGGCCAGGCAGAGCGAGCAGTACTTC.

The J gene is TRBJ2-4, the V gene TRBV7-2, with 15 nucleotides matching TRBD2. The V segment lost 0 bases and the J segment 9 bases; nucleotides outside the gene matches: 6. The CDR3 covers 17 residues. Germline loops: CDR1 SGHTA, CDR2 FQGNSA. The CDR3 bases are TGTGCCAGCAGCTTAGCAAGGACTAGCGGGAGGGTTGGCATTCAGTACTTC. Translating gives CASSLARTSGRVGIQYF.

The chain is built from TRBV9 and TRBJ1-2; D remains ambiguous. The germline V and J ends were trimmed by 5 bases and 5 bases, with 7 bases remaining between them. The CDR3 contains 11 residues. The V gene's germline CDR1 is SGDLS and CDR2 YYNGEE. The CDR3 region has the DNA TGTGCCAGCAGTGCAGGATATGGCTACACCTTC. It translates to CASSAGYGYTF.

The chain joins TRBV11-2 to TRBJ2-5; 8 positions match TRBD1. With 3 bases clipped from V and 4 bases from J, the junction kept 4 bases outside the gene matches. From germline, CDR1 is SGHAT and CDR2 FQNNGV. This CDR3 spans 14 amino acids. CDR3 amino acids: CASSFGQGPETQYF. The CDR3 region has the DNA TGTGCCAGCAGCTTTGGACAGGGACCAGAGACCCAGTACTTC.

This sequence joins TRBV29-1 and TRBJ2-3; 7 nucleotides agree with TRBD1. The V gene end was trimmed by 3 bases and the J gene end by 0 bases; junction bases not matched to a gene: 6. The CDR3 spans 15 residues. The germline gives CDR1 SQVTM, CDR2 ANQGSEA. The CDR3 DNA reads TGCAGCGTTGATTCTCTACAGGGGAGCACAGATACGCAGTATTTT. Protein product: CSVDSLQGSTDTQYF.

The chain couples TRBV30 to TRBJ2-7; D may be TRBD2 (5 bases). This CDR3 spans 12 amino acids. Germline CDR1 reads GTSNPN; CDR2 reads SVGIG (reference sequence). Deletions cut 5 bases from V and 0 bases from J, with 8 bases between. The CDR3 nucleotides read TGTGCCTGGGGAGGAGGCTCCTACGAGCAGTACTTC. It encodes CAWGGGSYEQYF. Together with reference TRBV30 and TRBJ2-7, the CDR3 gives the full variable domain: SQTIHQWPATLVQPVGSPLSLECTVEGTSNPNLYWYRQAAGRGLQLLFYSVGIGQISSEVPQNLSASRPQDRQFILSSKKLLLSDSGFYLCAWGGGSYEQYFGPGTRLTVT.

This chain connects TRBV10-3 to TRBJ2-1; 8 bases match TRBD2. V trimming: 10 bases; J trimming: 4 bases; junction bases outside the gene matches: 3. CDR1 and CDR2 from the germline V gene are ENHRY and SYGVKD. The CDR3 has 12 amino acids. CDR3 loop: CATGRGYNEQFF. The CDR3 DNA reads TGTGCCACCGGGAGGGGGTACAATGAGCAGTTCTTC.

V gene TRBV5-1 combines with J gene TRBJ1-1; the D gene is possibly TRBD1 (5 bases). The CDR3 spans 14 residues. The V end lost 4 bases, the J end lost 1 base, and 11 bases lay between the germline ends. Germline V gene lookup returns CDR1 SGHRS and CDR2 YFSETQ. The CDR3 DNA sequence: TGCGCCAGCAGCCTAGGGGTTGCGAACACTGAAGCTTTCTTT. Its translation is CASSLGVANTEAFF.

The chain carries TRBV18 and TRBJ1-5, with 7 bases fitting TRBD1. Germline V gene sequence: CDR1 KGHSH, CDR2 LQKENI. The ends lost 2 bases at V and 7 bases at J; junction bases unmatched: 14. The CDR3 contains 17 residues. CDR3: CASSPVVWDPRGQPQHF. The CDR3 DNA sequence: TGTGCCAGCTCACCAGTTGTCTGGGACCCCAGGGGGCAGCCCCAGCATTTT.

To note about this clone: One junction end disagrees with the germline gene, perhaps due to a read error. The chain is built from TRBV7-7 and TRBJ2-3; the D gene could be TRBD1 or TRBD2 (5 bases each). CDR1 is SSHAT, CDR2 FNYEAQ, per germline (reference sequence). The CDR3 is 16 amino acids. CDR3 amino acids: CASSPDKFGGTDTQYF. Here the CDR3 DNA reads TGTGCTAGCAGCCCGGACAAATTCGGGGGCACAGATACGCAGTATTTT.